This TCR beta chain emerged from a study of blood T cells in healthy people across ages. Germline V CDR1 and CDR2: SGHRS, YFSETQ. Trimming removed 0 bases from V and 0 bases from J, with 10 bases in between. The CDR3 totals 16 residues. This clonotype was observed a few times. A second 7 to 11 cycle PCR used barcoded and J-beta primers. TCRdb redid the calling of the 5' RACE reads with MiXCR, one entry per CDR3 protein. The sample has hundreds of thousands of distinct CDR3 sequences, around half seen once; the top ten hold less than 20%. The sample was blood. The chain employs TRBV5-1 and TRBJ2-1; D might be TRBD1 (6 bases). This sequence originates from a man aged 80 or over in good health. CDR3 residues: CASSLVGTSSYNEQFF. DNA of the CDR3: TGCGCCAGCAGCTTGGTTGGGACAAGCTCCTACAATGAGCAGTTCTTC.